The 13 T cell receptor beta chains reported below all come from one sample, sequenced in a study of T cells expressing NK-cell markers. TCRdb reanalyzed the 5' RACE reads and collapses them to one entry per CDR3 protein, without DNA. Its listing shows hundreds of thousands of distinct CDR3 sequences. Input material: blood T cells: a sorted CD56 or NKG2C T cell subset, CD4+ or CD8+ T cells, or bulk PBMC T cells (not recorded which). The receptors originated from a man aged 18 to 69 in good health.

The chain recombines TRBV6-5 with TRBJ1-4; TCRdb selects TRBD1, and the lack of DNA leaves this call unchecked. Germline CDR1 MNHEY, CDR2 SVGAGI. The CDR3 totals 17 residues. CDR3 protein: CASSYAAPQARGGKLFF.

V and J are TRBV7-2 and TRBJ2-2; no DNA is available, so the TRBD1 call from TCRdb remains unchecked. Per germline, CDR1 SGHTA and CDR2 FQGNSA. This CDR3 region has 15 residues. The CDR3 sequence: CASSLDPLTTGELFF.

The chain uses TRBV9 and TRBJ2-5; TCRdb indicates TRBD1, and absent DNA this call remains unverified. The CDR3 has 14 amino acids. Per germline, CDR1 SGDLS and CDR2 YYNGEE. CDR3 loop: CASGTSGTRGTQYF.

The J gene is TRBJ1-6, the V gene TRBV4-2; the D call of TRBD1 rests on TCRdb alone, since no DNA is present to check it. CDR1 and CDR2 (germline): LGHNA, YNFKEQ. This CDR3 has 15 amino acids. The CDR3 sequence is CASSPTGLNNSPLHF.

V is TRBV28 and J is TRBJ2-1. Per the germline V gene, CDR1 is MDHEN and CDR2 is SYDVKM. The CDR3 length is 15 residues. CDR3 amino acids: CASSGRQSSYNEQFF.

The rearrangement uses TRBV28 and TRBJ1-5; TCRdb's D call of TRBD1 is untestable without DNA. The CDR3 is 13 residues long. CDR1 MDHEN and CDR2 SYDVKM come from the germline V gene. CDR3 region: CASTGGAGQPQHF.

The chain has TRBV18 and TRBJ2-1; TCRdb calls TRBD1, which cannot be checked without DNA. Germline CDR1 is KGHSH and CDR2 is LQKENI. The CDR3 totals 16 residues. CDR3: CASSPTGQGARSEQFF.

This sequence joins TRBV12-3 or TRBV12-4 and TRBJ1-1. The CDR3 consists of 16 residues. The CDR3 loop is CASSFKSPGVITEAFF.

The CDR3 sequence: CASSSGGRGKTQYF. The chain recombines TRBV7-6 with TRBJ2-5; without DNA, the TCRdb call of TRBD1 cannot be checked. This CDR3 spans 14 amino acids. Germline CDR1 is SGHVS and CDR2 is FNYEAQ.

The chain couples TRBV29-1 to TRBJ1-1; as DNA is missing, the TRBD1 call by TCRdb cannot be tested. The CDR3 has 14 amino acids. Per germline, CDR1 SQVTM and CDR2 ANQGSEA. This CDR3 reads CSVEDPTRDTEAFF.

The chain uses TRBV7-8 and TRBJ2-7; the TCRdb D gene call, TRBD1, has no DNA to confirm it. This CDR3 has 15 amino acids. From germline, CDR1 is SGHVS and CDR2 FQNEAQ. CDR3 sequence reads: CASSLEAQGGYEQYF.

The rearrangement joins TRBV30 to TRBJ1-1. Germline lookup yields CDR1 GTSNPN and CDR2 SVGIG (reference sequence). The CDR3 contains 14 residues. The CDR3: CAWNRPTWAGKAFF.

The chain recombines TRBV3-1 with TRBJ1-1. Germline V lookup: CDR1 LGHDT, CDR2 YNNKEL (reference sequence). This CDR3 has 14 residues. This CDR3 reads CASRNTQQSHQAFF.